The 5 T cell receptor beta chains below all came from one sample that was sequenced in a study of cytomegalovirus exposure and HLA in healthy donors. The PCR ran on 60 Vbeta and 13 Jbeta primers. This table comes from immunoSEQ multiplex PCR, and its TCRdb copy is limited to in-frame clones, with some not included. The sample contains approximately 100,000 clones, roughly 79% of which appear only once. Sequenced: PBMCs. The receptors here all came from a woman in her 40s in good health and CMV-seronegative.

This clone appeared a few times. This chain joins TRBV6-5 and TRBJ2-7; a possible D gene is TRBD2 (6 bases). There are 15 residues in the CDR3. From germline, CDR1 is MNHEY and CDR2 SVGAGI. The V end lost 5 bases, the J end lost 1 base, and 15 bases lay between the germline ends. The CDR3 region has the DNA TGTGCCAGCAGTAGCCCGGGACGGGGGTCCTACGAGCAGTACTTC. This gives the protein CASSSPGRGSYEQYF.

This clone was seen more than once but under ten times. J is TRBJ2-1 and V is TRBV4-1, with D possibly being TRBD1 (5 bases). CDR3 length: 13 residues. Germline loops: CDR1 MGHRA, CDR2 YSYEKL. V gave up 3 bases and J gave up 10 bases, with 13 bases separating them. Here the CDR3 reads CASSHSTGEEQFF. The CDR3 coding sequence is TGCGCCAGCAGCCATTCCACAGGTGAGGAGCAGTTCTTC.

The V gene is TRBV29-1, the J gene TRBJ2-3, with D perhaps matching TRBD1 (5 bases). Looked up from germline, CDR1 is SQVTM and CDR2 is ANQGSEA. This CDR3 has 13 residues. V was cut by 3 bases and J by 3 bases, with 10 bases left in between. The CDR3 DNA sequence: TGCAGCGTTGATCCAGGGTCAACAGATACGCAGTATTTT. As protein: CSVDPGSTDTQYF.

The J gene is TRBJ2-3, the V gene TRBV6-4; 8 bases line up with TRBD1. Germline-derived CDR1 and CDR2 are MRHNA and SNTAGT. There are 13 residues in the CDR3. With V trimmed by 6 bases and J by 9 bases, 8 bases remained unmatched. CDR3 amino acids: CASSPGQGATQYF. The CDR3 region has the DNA TGTGCCAGCAGCCCAGGGCAGGGGGCAACGCAGTATTTT.

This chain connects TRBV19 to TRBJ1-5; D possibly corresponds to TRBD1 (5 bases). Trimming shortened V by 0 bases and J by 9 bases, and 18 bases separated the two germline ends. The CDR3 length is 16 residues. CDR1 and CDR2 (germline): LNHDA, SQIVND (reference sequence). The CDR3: CASSIDLGPLGGPQHF. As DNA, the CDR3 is TGTGCCAGTAGTATAGATCTCGGGCCCCTCGGGGGGCCCCAGCATTTT.